Below are 30 T cell receptor beta chains sequenced from a single sample in a study of blood T cell repertoires in COVID-19. Measured with immunoSEQ multiplex PCR; TCRdb has only the in-frame clones, and not every one. The data show some 150,000 clones, approximately 86% seen once. Specimen: peripheral blood. These receptors came from a woman between 65 and 79 years old with acute or convalescent COVID-19.

The V and J genes are TRBV9 and TRBJ2-3; 12 bases are a match to TRBD2. J gave up 1 base and V 4 bases, and 16 bases lay outside the gene matches. The germline CDR1 and CDR2 sequences are SGDLS and YYNGEE. CDR3 length: 20 residues. The CDR3 loop is CASSSRTSGAAGRGTDTQYF. In DNA, the CDR3 is TGTGCCAGCAGCTCAAGGACTAGCGGGGCCGCGGGTCGAGGCACAGATACGCAGTATTTT.

Notes on this clone: Other DNA sequences in this specimen translate into the identical CDR3. The genes are TRBV20-1 and TRBJ1-2, with a weak D call TRBD1 (6 bases). The V and J ends lost 0 bases and 7 bases respectively, with 6 bases between them. The CDR3 sequence is 11 residues long. Germline CDR1 is DFQATT and CDR2 is SNEGSKA (reference sequence). This chain's CDR3 is CSAREGAGYTF. Here the CDR3 DNA reads TGCAGTGCTAGAGAGGGGGCTGGCTACACCTTC.

The chain has TRBV6-2 or TRBV6-3 and TRBJ1-5; 8 positions agree with TRBD1. Germline-derived CDR1 and CDR2 are MNHEY and SVGEGT. Trimming took 4 bases from V and 6 from J; bases not matched to a gene: 11. This CDR3 is built from 16 residues. CDR3 in DNA: TGTGCCAGCAGTTCCCCGGACAGGGTAGTCGGTCAGCCCCAGCATTTT. It is translated as CASSSPDRVVGQPQHF.

V gene TRBV19 combines with J gene TRBJ1-2, with D maybe TRBD1 (5 bases). Germline loops: CDR1 LNHDA, CDR2 SQIVND (reference sequence). V was shortened by 3 bases and J by 4 bases, with 9 bases between the two germline ends. This CDR3 has 13 residues. Here the CDR3 reads CASSINRSYGYTF. The DNA for the CDR3 is TGTGCCAGTAGTATCAACAGGAGCTATGGCTACACCTTC.

The chain links TRBV6-1 to TRBJ1-1; tentative D call: TRBD1 (5 bases). Germline loops: CDR1 MNHNS, CDR2 SASEGT. Trimming took off 7 bases at V and 1 base at J, with 10 bases between the two ends. CDR3 length equals 13 residues. CDR3 sequence reads: CASTIRENTEAFF. CDR3 sequence (DNA): TGTGCCAGCACGATCAGGGAGAACACTGAAGCTTTCTTT.

The rearrangement uses TRBV12-3 or TRBV12-4 and TRBJ1-2, with a possible D match to TRBD1 (6 bases). The CDR3 runs to 12 residues. Between the trimmed V and J ends, which lost 5 bases and 8 bases, there was a span of 12 bases. In DNA, the CDR3 is TGTGCCAGCAGTACAGGGTGGAGAGGCTACACCTTC. Translated, it gives CASSTGWRGYTF.

The chain is built from TRBV5-6 and TRBJ2-2; D perhaps matches TRBD2 (5 bases). The CDR3 loop spans 15 amino acids. The V and J ends lost 0 bases and 5 bases respectively, with 11 bases between them. The germline gives CDR1 SGHDT, CDR2 YYEEEE. The CDR3 DNA follows: TGTGCCAGCAGCTTGGGAGGGATTAGGACCGGGGAGCTGTTTTTT. Translation gives CASSLGGIRTGELFF.

V usage is TRBV29-1 and J usage is TRBJ1-4; D unclear. V dropped 4 bases and J dropped 1 base, with 7 bases sitting between them. Germline-derived CDR1 and CDR2 are SQVTM and ANQGSEA. The CDR3 is made up of 13 amino acids. CDR3 protein: CSVGAGTNEKLFF. The CDR3 DNA sequence: TGCAGCGTTGGGGCCGGAACTAATGAAAAACTGTTTTTT.

This clone has a single count. J is TRBJ1-5 and V is TRBV20-1; D remains unclear. Germline CDR1 DFQATT, CDR2 SNEGSKA (reference sequence). The CDR3 runs to 14 residues. Trimming left V 3 bases short and J 0 bases short, with 9 bases between. CDR3 sequence (DNA): TGCAGTGCTAGTTATGCGAATAGCAATCAGCCCCAGCATTTT. It is translated as CSASYANSNQPQHF.

The chain has TRBV6-5 and TRBJ1-2, with 12 bases that match TRBD1. The CDR3 is made up of 15 amino acids. With 4 bases clipped from V and 6 bases from J, the junction kept 6 bases outside the gene matches. The germline CDR1 and CDR2 sequences are MNHEY and SVGAGI. CDR3 in amino acids: CASSSPGQGADGYTF. The CDR3 DNA follows: TGTGCCAGCAGTTCGCCGGGACAGGGGGCTGATGGCTACACCTTC.

The chain uses TRBV6-1 and TRBJ2-5; TRBD2 aligns across 11 bases. Germline assignment: CDR1 MNHNS and CDR2 SASEGT. The CDR3 has 16 residues. The J segment lost 1 base and the V segment lost 2 bases, leaving 3 bases of the junction unmatched. This CDR3 is CASSEQLAGAQETQYF. For the CDR3, the DNA is TGTGCCAGCAGTGAACAACTAGCGGGGGCCCAAGAGACCCAGTACTTC.

The V gene is TRBV19, the J gene TRBJ1-2; no clear D gene. V was pared by 2 bases and J by 8 bases, with 15 bases between. This CDR3 spans 14 amino acids. Germline V gives CDR1 LNHDA, CDR2 SQIVND (reference sequence). This CDR3 reads CASSILQSQSGYTF. The CDR3 region has the DNA TGTGCCAGTAGTATATTACAATCACAGAGCGGCTACACCTTC.

This rearrangement joins TRBV18 to TRBJ1-1; no firm D call. V was shortened by 6 bases and J by 4 bases, with 15 bases between the two germline ends. Germline V gives CDR1 KGHSH, CDR2 LQKENI. CDR3 size: 14 residues. The CDR3 sequence: CASSVAGEGTEAFF. The CDR3 coding sequence is TGTGCCAGCTCCGTTGCCGGGGAAGGCACTGAAGCTTTCTTT.

This clone is termed medium-sized (0.01 to 0.1%). This chain connects TRBV6-6 to TRBJ1-5, with D possibly being TRBD1 (6 bases). The germline V gene has CDR1 MNHNY and CDR2 SVGAGI (reference sequence). CDR3 length: 13 amino acids. V was trimmed by 9 bases and J by 5 bases, leaving 14 bases between them. CDR3 sequence (DNA): TGTGCCAGTTCAGGGGCTGAATATCAGCCCCAGCATTTT. It yields the protein CASSGAEYQPQHF.

The chain carries TRBV7-9 and TRBJ1-5; D is ambiguous. Germline CDR1 SEHNR, CDR2 FQNEAQ (reference sequence). The V gene lost 8 bases and the J gene lost 7 bases, with 12 bases spanning the gap. There are 12 residues in the CDR3. CDR3 region: CASGGKDQPQHF. Written as DNA, the CDR3 is TGTGCCAGCGGAGGGAAAGACCAGCCCCAGCATTTT. Looking up the rest from reference TRBV7-9 and TRBJ1-5 gives the full variable domain: DTGVSQNPRHKITKRGQNVTFRCDPISEHNRLYWYRQTLGQGPEFLTYFQNEAQLEKSRLLSDRFSAERPKGSFSTLEIQRTEQGDSAMYLCASGGKDQPQHFGDGTRLSIL.

The chain joins TRBV2 to TRBJ2-7; D not certain. CDR1 and CDR2 from the germline V gene are SNHLY and FYNNEI. The CDR3 length is 12 residues. With 8 bases removed from V and 3 bases from J, the gap between germline ends came to 11 bases. The CDR3 sequence: CASSPTGYEQYF. The DNA of the CDR3 is TGTGCCAGCTCCCCGACGGGCTACGAGCAGTACTTC.

The gene calls are TRBV19 and TRBJ1-5; D possibly corresponds to TRBD1 (6 bases). Between the trimmed V and J ends, which lost 4 bases and 1 base, there was a span of 14 bases. This CDR3 spans 16 amino acids. Germline V gene data show CDR1 as LNHDA and CDR2 as SQIVND (reference sequence). The CDR3 DNA reads as TGTGCCAGTAGTACACAGGGACCCAAGAGCAATCAGCCCCAGCATTTT. Its protein product is CASSTQGPKSNQPQHF.

The chain combines TRBV7-2 with TRBJ2-2, with D hard to call. V lost 0 bases to trimming and J lost 9 bases, with 8 bases between them. In germline, CDR1 is SGHTA, CDR2 FQGNSA. The CDR3 loop spans 13 amino acids. CDR3 sequence reads: CASSLASSRELFF. In DNA, the CDR3 is TGTGCCAGCAGCTTAGCTAGTAGCCGGGAGCTGTTTTTT.

The rearrangement joins TRBV28 to TRBJ2-5; TRBD1 might be the D (6 bases). Trimming removed 2 bases from V and 4 bases from J, with 14 bases in between. The CDR3 length is 15 residues. Germline V lookup: CDR1 MDHEN, CDR2 SYDVKM. In nucleotides, the CDR3 is TGTGCCAGCAGTTTAGGCAGGGGTGGTCGAGAGACCCAGTACTTC. Translating gives CASSLGRGGRETQYF.

The chain joins TRBV3-1 (or the pseudogene TRBV3-2) to TRBJ1-2, with 8 bases aligning to TRBD1. This CDR3 has 14 residues. V lost 0 bases to trimming and J lost 4 bases; unmatched junction nucleotides: 1. The V gene's germline CDR1 is LGHDT and CDR2 YNNKEL (reference sequence). CDR3: CASSQEGTGYGYTF. Written as DNA, the CDR3 is TGTGCCAGCAGCCAAGAAGGGACAGGCTATGGCTACACCTTC.

The gene calls are TRBV7-9 and TRBJ1-5; D is unresolved. V lost 5 bases and J lost 1, with 9 bases in between. The CDR3 length is 14 residues. Germline V lookup: CDR1 SEHNR, CDR2 FQNEAQ (reference sequence). The CDR3 here is CASSPDWSNQPQHF. CDR3 nucleotide sequence: TGTGCCAGCAGCCCGGACTGGAGCAATCAGCCCCAGCATTTT. The whole variable domain, filled in from reference TRBV7-9 and TRBJ1-5, reads DTGVSQNPRHKITKRGQNVTFRCDPISEHNRLYWYRQTLGQGPEFLTYFQNEAQLEKSRLLSDRFSAERPKGSFSTLEIQRTEQGDSAMYLCASSPDWSNQPQHFGDGTRLSIL.

As to this clone: The same CDR3 can be traced to other DNA sequences in this sample. The CDR3 nucleotides are TGCAGCGTCGGCAGACAAGCTAACTATGGCTACACCTTC. As protein: CSVGRQANYGYTF. The chain has TRBV29-1 and TRBJ1-2; unclear D gene. V dropped 6 bases and J dropped 0 bases, with 11 bases sitting between them. CDR3 length equals 13 residues. Germline V gene sequence: CDR1 SQVTM, CDR2 ANQGSEA.

The chain carries TRBV7-8 and TRBJ2-1; D might be TRBD2 (5 bases). The CDR3 is 17 residues long. Trimming pared 0 bases from V and 0 bases from J, leaving 12 bases between. Germline-derived CDR1 and CDR2 are SGHVS and FQNEAQ. CDR3 DNA sequence: TGTGCCAGCAGCTTAGCTGGACGGGGTAGCTCCTACAATGAGCAGTTCTTC. As protein: CASSLAGRGSSYNEQFF.

The CDR3 reads CATSREPGERETQYF. The CDR3 bases are TGTGCCACCAGCAGGGAGCCAGGGGAGAGGGAGACCCAGTACTTC. This chain joins TRBV15 and TRBJ2-5, with D possibly TRBD1 on 6 matching bases. There are 15 residues in the CDR3. Per the germline V gene, CDR1 is LNHNV and CDR2 is YYDKDF (reference sequence). The V end was cut by 3 bases, the J end by 5 bases, with 16 bases between.

This clone was found a few times. V and J are TRBV29-1 and TRBJ1-5; D not resolved. Trimming stripped 8 bases from V and 3 bases from J, with 14 bases between. CDR3 length equals 13 residues. Germline lookup yields CDR1 SQVTM and CDR2 ANQGSEA. As DNA, the CDR3 is TGCAGCATCTCGTCCGGGATCAATCAGCCCCAGCATTTT. Protein sequence: CSISSGINQPQHF.

For the CDR3, the DNA is TGCGCCAGCAGCCAAGATGAAGGACAGGGGATCTACGAGCAGTACTTC. Translation: CASSQDEGQGIYEQYF. The chain carries TRBV4-3 and TRBJ2-7; 9 positions match TRBD1. The CDR3 is 16 amino acids. V was clipped by 0 bases and J by 3 bases; unmatched bases: 6. Per the germline V gene, CDR1 is LGHNA and CDR2 is YSLEER.

This rearrangement joins TRBV27 to TRBJ1-1; the D is unclear. Germline assignment: CDR1 MNHEY and CDR2 SMNVEV (reference sequence). The CDR3 loop spans 15 amino acids. The V end lost 5 bases, the J end lost 0 bases, and 13 bases lay between the germline ends. The CDR3 spells CASSRREFMNTEAFF. The CDR3 DNA is TGTGCCAGCAGTAGGAGAGAATTCATGAACACTGAAGCTTTCTTT.

The rearrangement uses TRBV14 and TRBJ1-1; 8 bases align to TRBD1. CDR1 is SGHDN, CDR2 FVKESK, per germline. The CDR3 is 15 residues long. V lost 3 bases to trimming and J lost 0 bases; unmatched junction nucleotides: 3. The CDR3 loop is CASSHTGGMNTEAFF. Here the CDR3 DNA reads TGTGCCAGCAGCCACACAGGGGGGATGAACACTGAAGCTTTCTTT.

This clone occurred once. The CDR3 sequence: CASSVSVASNYGYTF. The CDR3 DNA is TGTGCCAGCAGCGTTTCAGTCGCCTCTAACTATGGCTACACCTTC. The rearrangement links TRBV9 to TRBJ1-2; D is undetermined. The CDR3 totals 15 residues. Trimming took off 2 bases at V and 0 bases at J, with 11 bases between the two ends. Germline CDR1 SGDLS, CDR2 YYNGEE.

The V and J genes are TRBV5-1 and TRBJ2-5; D is possibly TRBD1 (6 bases). The germline V gene has CDR1 SGHRS and CDR2 YFSETQ. The V end was cut by 2 bases, the J end by 2 bases, with 10 bases between. The CDR3 extends over 14 amino acids. The CDR3 loop is CASSFSGQQETQYF. CDR3 bases: TGCGCCAGCAGCTTTTCCGGACAGCAAGAGACCCAGTACTTC.